The rows below give T cell receptor beta chains drawn from one sample of a study of CD8 T cells in ankylosing spondylitis. TCRdb reanalysed the 5' RACE reads using MiXCR and keeps one entry per CDR3 protein. Among about 89,000 distinct CDR3 sequences listed, around 30% were seen once. The sample comprised blood, either unsorted or a sorted T cell fraction (not recorded which). These receptors came from a male donor with ankylosing spondylitis or in good health (not recorded which). CDR3s include the opening cysteine and the closing phenylalanine or tryptophan. The D gene is left open where the match is weak. The size entry is marked missing in some rows and otherwise reads once, few, many or a size class.

CDR3nt	CDR3aa	j_gene	abundance	v_gene	d_gene
TGTGCCAGCAGTTCCACCAGGGACGACCAACAAGAGACCCAGTACTTC	CASSSTRDDQQETQYF	TRBJ2-5	few	TRBV28	.
TGTGCCAGCAGCTTAGGGACGATCGGCAATGAGCAGTTCTTC	CASSLGTIGNEQFF	TRBJ2-1	.	TRBV7-2	.
TGTGCCAGCTCACCCGCACCTGAAGAAGAGACCCAGTACTTC	CASSPAPEEETQYF	TRBJ2-5	.	TRBV18	.
TGTGCCAGCAGACCCCCACAGTCACTGGACGGAAACACCATATATTTT	CASRPPQSLDGNTIYF	TRBJ1-3	.	TRBV28	.
TGCGCCAGTGCGGACAGGGTGACCACTGAAGCTTTCTTT	CASADRVTTEAFF	TRBJ1-1	.	TRBV5-1	TRBD1
TGTGCCAGCAGCCACGGGAGCTCCTACGAGCAGTACTTC	CASSHGSSYEQYF	TRBJ2-7	.	TRBV7-9	.
TGCAGTGCCGCCGGGACAGCGGACACTGAAGCTTTCTTT	CSAAGTADTEAFF	TRBJ1-1	.	TRBV20-1	TRBD1
TGCAGTGCTAGAGATTTGAGGACTGGGGTGGGGGAGCAGTTCTTC	CSARDLRTGVGEQFF	TRBJ2-1	many	TRBV20-1	.
TGCAGTGCAGCTCCCGGACTAGCATACAATGAGCAGTTCTTC	CSAAPGLAYNEQFF	TRBJ2-1	.	TRBV20-1	TRBD2
TGTGCCAGCAGTGATTTCGCCGGAAGCAATCAGCCCCAGCATTTT	CASSDFAGSNQPQHF	TRBJ1-5	.	TRBV6-1	.
TGCAGTGCTAGATACCGGACGGCTAACTATGGCTACACCTTC	CSARYRTANYGYTF	TRBJ1-2	few	TRBV20-1	.
TGTGCCAGCAGCTTTGGACTAGCGGGAGATGAAGATACGCAGTATTTT	CASSFGLAGDEDTQYF	TRBJ2-3	few	TRBV7-9	TRBD2
TGCGCCAGCAGCTTCGGGGGGCGAACTGAAGCTTTCTTT	CASSFGGRTEAFF	TRBJ1-1	.	TRBV5-1	.
TGTGCCAGCTCAACCACAGGGACAGGGGGCGATGGCTACACCTTC	CASSTTGTGGDGYTF	TRBJ1-2	.	TRBV18	TRBD1
TGCGCCAGCAGCTTGGAGGGGGCTCGCTACGAGCAGTACTTC	CASSLEGARYEQYF	TRBJ2-7	.	TRBV5-1	TRBD1
TGCAGTGCTAGAGATCTAACCAGGGTAGACACCGGGGAGCTGTTTTTT	CSARDLTRVDTGELFF	TRBJ2-2	once	TRBV20-1	.
TGCAGCGGAAGGTCCGAGAGTTCCGACTCCTACAATGAGCAGTTCTTC	CSGRSESSDSYNEQFF	TRBJ2-1	few	TRBV20-1	.
TGTGCCAGCAGTTTTGGAGGGGCCCTAACCAATGAGCAGTTCTTC	CASSFGGALTNEQFF	TRBJ2-1	.	TRBV12-3/TRBV12-4	.
TGCGCCAGCAGCTTGGGACTAGCGGGAGAGTCACCCAACTACAATGAGCAGTTCTTC	CASSLGLAGESPNYNEQFF	TRBJ2-1	.	TRBV5-1	TRBD2
TGCGCCAGCAGCTTGTGGCCCCAAGAGACCCAGTACTTC	CASSLWPQETQYF	TRBJ2-5	.	TRBV5-1	.
TGTGCCGCACGCCAGCGGGAGGAATACGAGCAGTACTTC	CAARQREEYEQYF	TRBJ2-7	few	TRBV10-3	TRBD2
TGTGCCAGCAGCGCCAGACAGGGGGAGGGGGAAAAACTGTTTTTT	CASSARQGEGEKLFF	TRBJ1-4	.	TRBV7-2	TRBD1
TGTGCCAGCACAGGGGAAGGCGGCTACACCTTC	CASTGEGGYTF	TRBJ1-2	.	TRBV28	.
TGCAGTGCCACCACAGGGTTTCCCTACGAGCAGTACTTC	CSATTGFPYEQYF	TRBJ2-7	.	TRBV20-1	.
TGTGCCAGCAGTAACGGACAGGGGGCGCGAGGAAACACCATATATTTT	CASSNGQGARGNTIYF	TRBJ1-3	.	TRBV28	TRBD1
TGCAGTGGGTCGGACAGGGCCCATCAGCCCCAGCATTTT	CSGSDRAHQPQHF	TRBJ1-5	many	TRBV20-1	TRBD1